Below are 30 T cell receptor beta chains sequenced from a single sample in a study of shared clonotypes between healthy human individuals. Data came from immunoSEQ multiplex PCR; TCRdb stores just in-frame clones and leaves some out. Of more than 400,000 clones in the sample, roughly 95% were seen once. The sequenced sample was naive CD4+ T cells sorted from blood. Subset meaning: CD45RA+ positively selected. All receptors come from a woman aged 25 to 39 in good health.

The V and J genes are TRBV28 and TRBJ1-5, with no clear D. The V gene's germline CDR1 is MDHEN and CDR2 SYDVKM. This CDR3 has 16 amino acids. V dropped 2 bases and J dropped 4 bases, with 15 bases sitting between them. In nucleotides, the CDR3 is TGTGCCAGCAGTTTAATCGGGCGGGGTTGGAATCAGCCCCAGCATTTT. Protein sequence: CASSLIGRGWNQPQHF.

The rearrangement uses TRBV2 and TRBJ2-7; 9 bases align to TRBD1. The CDR3 runs 14 residues. Germline CDR1 is SNHLY and CDR2 is FYNNEI. V dropped 6 bases and J dropped 5; count of bases not matched to a gene: 8. The CDR3, as DNA: TGTGCCAGCAGCGGGGACAGGGCTACTAACGAGCAGTACTTC. Translated, it gives CASSGDRATNEQYF.

This clone was observed once. The chain links TRBV6-1 to TRBJ1-2, with a tentative D call TRBD1 (6 bases). The germline V and J ends were trimmed by 2 bases and 8 bases, with 15 bases remaining between them. Germline CDR1 is MNHNS and CDR2 is SASEGT. The CDR3 totals 14 residues. CDR3 nucleotides: TGTGCCAGCAGTGAAAGCGTGACAGGAGTCGGCTACACCTTC. This gives the protein CASSESVTGVGYTF.

V gene TRBV5-1 combines with J gene TRBJ2-4, with unresolved D. This CDR3 spans 14 amino acids. V was clipped by 4 bases and J by 0 bases, with 8 bases between them. The germline gives CDR1 SGHRS, CDR2 YFSETQ. CDR3 loop: CASSPDLAKNIQYF. Here the CDR3 DNA reads TGCGCCAGCAGCCCAGACCTAGCCAAAAACATTCAGTACTTC.

J is TRBJ1-5 and V is TRBV30; D uncertain. V lost 2 bases and J 6 bases, leaving 14 bases between the germline ends. The CDR3 loop spans 14 amino acids. The germline V gene has CDR1 GTSNPN and CDR2 SVGIG (reference sequence). The CDR3 protein is CAWSKNQVIQPQHF. The CDR3 DNA sequence: TGTGCCTGGAGTAAAAATCAGGTTATTCAGCCCCAGCATTTT.

This chain connects TRBV5-1 to TRBJ2-3, with 10 bases identical to TRBD2. Germline CDR1 reads SGHRS; CDR2 reads YFSETQ. CDR3 length: 15 amino acids. The trim removed 4 bases at V and 1 base at J, leaving 3 bases unmatched. CDR3 DNA: TGCGCCAGCAGCACCGGGACTAGCGGCACAGATACGCAGTATTTT. This encodes CASSTGTSGTDTQYF.

Notes on this clone: The identical CDR3 is also encoded by other nucleotide sequences in the sample. The genes are TRBV6-5 and TRBJ1-3, with D unresolved. Germline V lookup: CDR1 MNHEY, CDR2 SVGAGI. The CDR3 extends over 11 amino acids. Trimming pared 6 bases from V and 4 bases from J, leaving 4 bases between. The CDR3 DNA reads TGTGCCAGCAGGTACGGAAACACCATATATTTT. Translating gives CASRYGNTIYF.

This rearrangement joins TRBV11-1 to TRBJ2-1; D gene ambiguous. The CDR3 sequence is 15 residues long. V was trimmed by 2 bases and J by 0 bases, leaving 8 bases between them. Germline values: CDR1 SGHAT, CDR2 FQDESV (reference sequence). The CDR3 DNA follows: TGTGCCAGCAGCTTAAGGAGCGACTCCTACAATGAGCAGTTCTTC. Its protein is CASSLRSDSYNEQFF.

This chain links TRBV2 with TRBJ1-5, with TRBD1 matching over 8 bases. This CDR3 comprises 14 residues. The germline gives CDR1 SNHLY, CDR2 FYNNEI. V gave up 6 bases and J gave up 7 bases; unmatched junction bases: 8. CDR3 region: CASSATGEGQPQHF. CDR3 nucleotides: TGTGCCAGCAGCGCGACAGGGGAAGGACAGCCCCAGCATTTT.

This sequence joins TRBV10-3 and TRBJ2-3; 10 nucleotides align to TRBD2. Germline CDR1 reads ENHRY; CDR2 reads SYGVKD. The length of the CDR3 is 16 residues. The trim removed 0 bases at V and 8 bases at J, leaving 8 bases unmatched. The CDR3 bases are TGTGCCATCAGTGAGTCGGGCGCTAGCGGGAGCGGTACGCAGTATTTT. Translating it yields CAISESGASGSGTQYF.

The rearrangement joins TRBV5-1 to TRBJ1-3, with D maybe TRBD1 (6 bases). V was trimmed by 4 bases and J by 4 bases, leaving 12 bases between them. The CDR3 runs 14 residues. Germline V gene sequence: CDR1 SGHRS, CDR2 YFSETQ. In nucleotides, the CDR3 is TGCGCCAGCAGCCAAGGGACAAGCGGAAACACCATATATTTT. As protein: CASSQGTSGNTIYF.

The V call is TRBV5-4, the J call TRBJ2-1; 8 nucleotides align to TRBD2. In germline, CDR1 is SGHNT, CDR2 YYREEE (reference sequence). J gave up 1 base and V 3 bases, and 6 bases lay outside the gene matches. There are 16 residues in the CDR3. CDR3 bases: TGTGCCAGCAGCTGGAAAAGCGGGAGTTCCTACAATGAGCAGTTCTTC. Protein sequence: CASSWKSGSSYNEQFF.

J is TRBJ2-3 and V is TRBV7-3, with a weak D call TRBD1 (6 bases). This CDR3 has 17 residues. Germline lookup yields CDR1 SGHTA and CDR2 FQGTGA. The germline V and J ends were trimmed by 5 bases and 0 bases, with 18 bases remaining between them. The CDR3 here is CASSQRGGYFSTDTQYF. The DNA of the CDR3 is TGTGCCAGCAGCCAAAGAGGGGGATATTTTAGCACAGATACGCAGTATTTT.

This rearrangement joins TRBV28 to TRBJ1-1; unclear D gene. The germline CDR1 and CDR2 sequences are MDHEN and SYDVKM. There are 15 residues in the CDR3. Trimming removed 5 bases at V and 0 bases at J, with 13 bases between. DNA of the CDR3: TGTGCCAGCAGTCCTAAGGCCAAAATGAACACTGAAGCTTTCTTT. The encoded protein is CASSPKAKMNTEAFF.

J is TRBJ1-2 and V is TRBV5-1; D possibly corresponds to TRBD1 (5 bases). V was shortened by 4 bases and J by 1 base, with 20 bases between the two germline ends. This CDR3 is 17 amino acids long. Germline V gene data show CDR1 as SGHRS and CDR2 as YFSETQ. CDR3 loop: CASSARVIPGLNYGYTF. The CDR3 DNA reads as TGCGCCAGCAGCGCCAGGGTCATTCCTGGTCTTAACTATGGCTACACCTTC.

The V and J genes are TRBV6-1 and TRBJ1-2, with D possibly being TRBD1 (5 bases). The V end was cut by 2 bases, the J end by 8 bases, with 18 bases between. This CDR3 is 15 amino acids long. From germline, CDR1 is MNHNS and CDR2 SASEGT. Here the CDR3 reads CASSEWSSGSYGYTF. For the CDR3, the DNA is TGTGCCAGCAGTGAATGGAGTTCAGGGTCGTACGGCTACACCTTC.

Concerning this clone itself: The sample has other DNA sequences that encode this CDR3 too. The CDR3, as DNA: TGTGCCAGCAGCTTAGGTGGGGGGCCCTACGAGCAGTACTTC. Translation gives CASSLGGGPYEQYF. The chain carries TRBV7-9 and TRBJ2-7, with D tentatively TRBD1 or TRBD2 (6 bases each). V was clipped by 1 base and J by 2 bases, with 9 bases between them. Germline assignment: CDR1 SEHNR and CDR2 FQNEAQ (reference sequence). The CDR3 has 14 residues. Complete variable domain (other parts from reference TRBV7-9 and TRBJ2-7): DTGVSQNPRHKITKRGQNVTFRCDPISEHNRLYWYRQTLGQGPEFLTYFQNEAQLEKSRLLSDRFSAERPKGSFSTLEIQRTEQGDSAMYLCASSLGGGPYEQYFGPGTRLTVT.

The chain is built from TRBV19 and TRBJ2-7, with 8 bases identical to TRBD1. The junction had 8 bases not matched to a gene; V was cut back by 9 bases and J by 4 bases. This CDR3 spans 13 amino acids. Germline loops: CDR1 LNHDA, CDR2 SQIVND (reference sequence). CDR3 DNA: TGTGCCAGCTCCCGGACAGGGAGGTACGAGCAGTACTTC. This gives the protein CASSRTGRYEQYF.

The chain is built from TRBV2 and TRBJ2-2, with D perhaps TRBD1 (6 bases). Germline V gene sequence: CDR1 SNHLY, CDR2 FYNNEI. The CDR3 sequence is 13 residues long. V was trimmed by 6 bases and J by 1 base, leaving 6 bases between them. The CDR3 spells CASRDRNTGELFF. Written as DNA, the CDR3 is TGTGCCAGCAGGGACAGGAACACCGGGGAGCTGTTTTTT.

This clone was observed a few times. This chain connects TRBV14 to TRBJ2-1, with TRBD1 as a possible D gene (7 bases). The CDR3 extends over 15 amino acids. V lost 0 bases, J lost 8 bases, and 14 bases lay in between. CDR1 and CDR2 from the germline V gene are SGHDN and FVKESK. This chain's CDR3 is CASSQDLAGGHEQFF. The CDR3 bases are TGTGCCAGCAGCCAAGATCTAGCAGGGGGGCATGAGCAGTTCTTC.

V is TRBV11-2 and J is TRBJ2-6; 10 bases fit TRBD1. This CDR3 has 18 residues. With V trimmed by 4 bases and J by 2 bases, 8 bases remained unmatched. Germline V CDR1 and CDR2: SGHAT, FQNNGV. The CDR3 loop is CASSSPGQGRPGANVLTF. In nucleotides, the CDR3 is TGTGCCAGCAGCTCACCGGGACAGGGGAGGCCTGGGGCCAACGTCCTGACTTTC. The full variable domain, in which reference TRBV11-2 and TRBJ2-6 provide the parts outside the CDR3, is EAGVAQSPRYKIIEKRQSVAFWCNPISGHATLYWYQQILGQGPKLLIQFQNNGVVDDSQLPKDRFSAERLKGVDSTLKIQPAKLEDSAVYLCASSSPGQGRPGANVLTFGAGSRLTVL.

The J gene is TRBJ2-5, the V gene TRBV7-9; D tentatively fits TRBD1 or TRBD2 (5 bases each). The J call may not be correct, given that the DNA end is closer to TRBJ2-7. CDR3 size: 15 residues. The germline gives CDR1 SEHNR, CDR2 FQNEAQ (reference sequence). Here the CDR3 DNA reads TGTGCCAGCAGCTCTAGATTTAGGGGAGCCTACGAGCAGTACTTC. Its protein is CASSSRFRGAYEQYF.

The V gene is TRBV6-1, the J gene TRBJ1-2, with 7 bases matching TRBD1. J was trimmed by 4 bases and V by 6 bases; bases with no gene match: 8. The V gene's germline CDR1 is MNHNS and CDR2 SASEGT. The CDR3 covers 14 residues. In nucleotides, the CDR3 is TGTGCCAGCAGAACAGGGGAGGGAGTCTATGGCTACACCTTC. Protein: CASRTGEGVYGYTF.

CDR3 region: CAISSSGGSGNTIYF. CDR3 nucleotides: TGTGCCATCAGTAGTTCAGGCGGCTCTGGAAACACCATATATTTT. The chain employs TRBV10-3 and TRBJ1-3; D gene unclear. The CDR3 totals 15 residues. Trimming shortened V by 5 bases and J by 0 bases, and 11 bases separated the two germline ends. CDR1 is ENHRY and CDR2 is SYGVKD in the germline V gene.

J is TRBJ1-2 and V is TRBV5-6; D possibly corresponds to TRBD1 (5 bases). Trimming removed 3 bases at V and 7 bases at J, with 25 bases between. This CDR3 comprises 17 residues. Germline CDR1 reads SGHDT; CDR2 reads YYEEEE. CDR3 coding DNA: TGTGCCAGCAGCTCTAAACTTGGCAGGGCAAATCGGGGTGGCTACACCTTC. This encodes CASSSKLGRANRGGYTF.

The chain recombines TRBV4-1 with TRBJ2-4, with D possibly matching TRBD2 (5 bases). Germline V gives CDR1 MGHRA, CDR2 YSYEKL. The CDR3 totals 17 residues. The ends were cut back, 0 bases at V and 1 base at J, with 13 bases in the middle. CDR3 in amino acids: CASSQDKTEVAKNIQYF. CDR3 in DNA: TGCGCCAGCAGCCAAGATAAGACGGAGGTGGCCAAAAACATTCAGTACTTC.

The J gene is TRBJ2-2, the V gene TRBV19; D perhaps matches TRBD1 (5 bases). Trimming pared 5 bases from V and 7 bases from J, leaving 8 bases between. Germline CDR1 reads LNHDA; CDR2 reads SQIVND (reference sequence). The CDR3 totals 12 residues. The CDR3 sequence is CASSQGGGELFF. The CDR3, as DNA: TGTGCCAGTAGTCAGGGTGGCGGGGAGCTGTTTTTT.

The chain is built from TRBV28 and TRBJ1-2, with a possible D match to TRBD1 (6 bases). The ends were cut back, 4 bases at V and 4 bases at J, with 10 bases in the middle. The CDR3 has 13 amino acids. The germline gives CDR1 MDHEN, CDR2 SYDVKM. The DNA for the CDR3 is TGTGCCAGCAGTTCGGACAGTCCCTATGGCTACACCTTC. This codes for CASSSDSPYGYTF.

J is TRBJ2-7 and V is TRBV18; 11 bases fit TRBD2. This CDR3 has 15 residues. Looked up from germline, CDR1 is KGHSH and CDR2 is LQKENI. The V and J ends lost 6 bases and 0 bases, in that order; junction bases with no gene match: 4. The CDR3 here is CASSQTSGTSYEQYF. The CDR3 DNA sequence: TGTGCCAGCTCGCAGACTAGCGGGACCTCCTACGAGCAGTACTTC.

The chain employs TRBV9 and TRBJ2-7; the D is unclear. Germline CDR1 and CDR2: SGDLS and YYNGEE. The V and J ends lost 4 bases and 2 bases respectively, with 13 bases between them. The CDR3 is 14 amino acids. CDR3 region: CASSPGMSTYEQYF. The CDR3 nucleotides are TGTGCCAGCAGCCCTGGGATGTCTACCTACGAGCAGTACTTC.